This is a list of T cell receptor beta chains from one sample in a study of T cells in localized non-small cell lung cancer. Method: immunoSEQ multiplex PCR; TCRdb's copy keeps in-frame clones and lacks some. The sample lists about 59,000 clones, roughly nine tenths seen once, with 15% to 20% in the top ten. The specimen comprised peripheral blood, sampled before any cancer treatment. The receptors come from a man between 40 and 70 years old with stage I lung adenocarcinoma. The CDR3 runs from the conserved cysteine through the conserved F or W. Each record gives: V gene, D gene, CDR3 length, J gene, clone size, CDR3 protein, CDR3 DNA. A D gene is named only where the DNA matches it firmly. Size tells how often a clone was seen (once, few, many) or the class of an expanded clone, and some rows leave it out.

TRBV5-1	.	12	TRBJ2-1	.	CASTQDYNEQFF	TGCGCCAGCACCCAGGATTACAATGAGCAGTTCTTC
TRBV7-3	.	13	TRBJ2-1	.	CASSQDHIGEQFF	TGTGCCAGCAGCCAGGACCATATTGGTGAGCAGTTCTTC
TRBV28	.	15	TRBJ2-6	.	CASSLMGGGANVLTF	TGTGCCAGCAGCCTTATGGGTGGTGGGGCCAACGTCCTGACTTTC
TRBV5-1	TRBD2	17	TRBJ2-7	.	CASSLAGLAGGPNEQYF	TGCGCCAGCAGCTTGGCCGGCCTAGCGGGAGGGCCTAACGAGCAGTACTTC
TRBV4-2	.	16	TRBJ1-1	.	CASSQARGGANTEAFF	TGTGCCAGCAGCCAAGCGCGCGGGGGCGCGAATACTGAAGCTTTCTTT
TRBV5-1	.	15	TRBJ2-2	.	CASSLQGAATGELFF	TGCGCCAGCAGCTTGCAGGGAGCGGCCACCGGGGAGCTGTTTTTT
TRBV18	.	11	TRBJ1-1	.	CASSQGNTAFF	TGTGCCAGCTCACAAGGTAATACGGCTTTCTTT
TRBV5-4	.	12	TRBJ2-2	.	CASSLDVGELFF	TGTGCCAGCAGCTTGGATGTCGGGGAGCTGTTTTTT
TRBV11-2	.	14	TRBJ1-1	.	CASSLLGSGTEAFF	TGTGCCAGCAGCTTACTGGGATCAGGCACTGAAGCTTTCTTT
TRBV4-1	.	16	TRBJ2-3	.	CASSQLPGQLTDTQYF	TGCGCCAGCAGCCAGCTACCGGGACAACTCACAGATACGCAGTATTTT
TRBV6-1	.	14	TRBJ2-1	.	CASSEPLSYNEQFF	TGTGCCAGCAGTGAACCCCTATCCTACAATGAGCAGTTCTTC
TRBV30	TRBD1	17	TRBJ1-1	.	CAWSLNSHRGRGVGAFF	TGTGCCTGGAGCCTCAACAGCCACAGGGGGCGCGGTGTGGGAGCTTTCTTT
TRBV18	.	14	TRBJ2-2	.	CASSPPVHSGELFF	TGTGCCAGCTCACCACCAGTCCACTCCGGGGAGCTGTTTTTT
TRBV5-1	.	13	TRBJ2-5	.	CASSPGQKETQYF	TGCGCCAGCAGCCCGGGCCAAAAAGAGACCCAGTACTTC
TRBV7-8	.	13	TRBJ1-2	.	CASSETVNYGYTF	TGTGCCAGCAGCGAGACAGTTAACTATGGCTACACCTTC
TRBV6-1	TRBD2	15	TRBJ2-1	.	CASSAAGGSYNEQFF	TGTGCCAGCAGTGCAGCGGGAGGTTCCTACAATGAGCAGTTCTTC
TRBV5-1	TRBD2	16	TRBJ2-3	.	CASSPGLAGSWDTQYF	TGCGCCAGCAGCCCGGGACTAGCGGGAAGTTGGGATACGCAGTATTTT
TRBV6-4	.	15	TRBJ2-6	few	CASRAGHGAANVLTF	TGTGCCAGCAGGGCCGGACACGGCGCGGCCAACGTCCTGACTTTC
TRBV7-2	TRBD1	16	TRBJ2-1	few	CASSSRDRGSYNEQFF	TGTGCCAGCAGCTCTCGGGACAGGGGGTCCTACAATGAGCAGTTCTTC
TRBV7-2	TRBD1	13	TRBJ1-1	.	CASSGGQDTEAFF	TGTGCCAGCAGCGGGGGACAGGACACTGAAGCTTTCTTT
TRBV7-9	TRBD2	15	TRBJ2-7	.	CASSTSGRAVDEQYF	TGTGCCAGCAGCACAAGCGGGAGGGCCGTCGACGAGCAGTACTTC
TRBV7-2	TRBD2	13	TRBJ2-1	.	CASSWTSYNEQFF	TGTGCCAGCAGCTGGACTAGTTACAATGAGCAGTTCTTC
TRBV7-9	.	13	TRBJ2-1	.	CASSLVRNNEQFF	TGTGCCAGCAGCTTAGTGCGGAACAATGAGCAGTTCTTC
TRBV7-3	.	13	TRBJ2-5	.	CASSSGLQETQYF	TGTGCCAGCAGCTCGGGACTTCAAGAGACCCAGTACTTC
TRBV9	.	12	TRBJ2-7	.	CASSEYSYEQYF	TGTGCCAGCAGCGAATACTCCTACGAGCAGTACTTC
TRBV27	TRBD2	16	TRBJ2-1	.	CASSLSSSGIYNEQFF	TGTGCCAGCAGTTTATCGAGTAGCGGGATCTACAATGAGCAGTTCTTC
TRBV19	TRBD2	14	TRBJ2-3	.	CASSRLAGTDTQYF	TGTGCCAGTAGTAGACTAGCGGGCACAGATACGCAGTATTTT
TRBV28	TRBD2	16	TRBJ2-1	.	CASSLDPSGTYNEQFF	TGTGCCAGCAGTTTAGACCCTAGCGGAACCTACAATGAGCAGTTCTTC
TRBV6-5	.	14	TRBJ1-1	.	CASSPGTGNTEAFF	TGTGCCAGCAGCCCCGGGACCGGGAACACTGAAGCTTTCTTT
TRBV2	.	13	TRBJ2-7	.	CASSRDQAYEQYF	TGTGCCAGCAGCAGGGACCAAGCCTACGAGCAGTACTTC
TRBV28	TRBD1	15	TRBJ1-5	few	CASGGDRGRNQPQHF	TGTGCCAGCGGTGGTGACAGGGGGCGTAATCAGCCCCAGCATTTT
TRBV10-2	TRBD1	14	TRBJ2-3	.	CASSLQGLGDTQYF	TGCGCCAGCAGTCTACAGGGGCTGGGGGATACGCAGTATTTT
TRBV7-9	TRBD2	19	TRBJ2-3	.	CASSYPKGTSGRSTDTQYF	TGTGCCAGCAGCTACCCGAAGGGGACTAGCGGGAGGTCGACAGATACGCAGTATTTT
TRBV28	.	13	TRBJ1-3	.	CASRSTTGNTIYF	TGTGCCAGCAGGTCAACAACTGGAAACACCATATATTTT
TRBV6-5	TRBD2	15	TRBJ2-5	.	CASSYSGLAGEGQYF	TGTGCCAGCAGTTACTCAGGACTAGCGGGAGAAGGCCAGTACTTC
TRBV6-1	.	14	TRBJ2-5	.	CASSESWRSATQYF	TGTGCCAGCAGTGAAAGTTGGAGGTCTGCGACCCAGTACTTC
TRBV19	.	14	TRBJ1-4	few	CASSIGGGNEKLFF	TGTGCCAGTAGTATAGGAGGGGGTAATGAAAAACTGTTTTTT
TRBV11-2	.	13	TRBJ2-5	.	CASSLGGEETQYF	TGTGCCAGCAGCTTAGGCGGGGAGGAGACCCAGTACTTC
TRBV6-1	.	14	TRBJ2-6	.	CASSASSGANVLTF	TGTGCCAGCAGTGCCTCCTCTGGGGCCAACGTCCTGACTTTC
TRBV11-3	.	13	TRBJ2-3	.	CASSFQFTDTQYF	TGTGCCAGCAGCTTTCAGTTCACAGATACGCAGTATTTT
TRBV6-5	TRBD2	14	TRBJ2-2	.	CASSRAGETGELFF	TGTGCCAGCAGTAGGGCGGGAGAAACCGGGGAGCTGTTTTTT
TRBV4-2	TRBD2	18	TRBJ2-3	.	CASSRNSGRASLGGTQYF	TGTGCCAGCAGCCGGAATAGCGGGAGGGCCTCACTTGGGGGTACGCAGTATTTT
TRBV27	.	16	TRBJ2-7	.	CASSKLGGLNSYEQYF	TGTGCCAGCAGTAAGCTGGGTGGATTGAACTCCTACGAGCAGTACTTC
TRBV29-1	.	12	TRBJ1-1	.	CSVVMTHTEAFF	TGCAGCGTTGTAATGACCCACACTGAAGCTTTCTTT
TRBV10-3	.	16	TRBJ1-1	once	CAISESQASSALEAFF	TGTGCCATCAGTGAGTCGCAGGCTTCCTCGGCACTTGAAGCTTTCTTT
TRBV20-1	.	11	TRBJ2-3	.	CSVTRSDTQYF	TGCAGTGTGACTAGATCAGATACGCAGTATTTT
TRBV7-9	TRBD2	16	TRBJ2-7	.	CASSLALSGRAYEQYF	TGTGCCAGCAGCTTAGCGTTAAGCGGGAGGGCCTACGAGCAGTACTTC
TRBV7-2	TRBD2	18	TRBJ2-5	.	CASSPGTSGRARGETQYF	TGTGCCAGCAGCCCAGGGACTAGCGGGAGGGCCCGAGGAGAGACCCAGTACTTC
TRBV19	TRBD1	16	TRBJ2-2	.	CASSLTPGQGTGELFF	TGTGCCAGTAGTTTAACTCCGGGACAGGGAACCGGGGAGCTGTTTTTT
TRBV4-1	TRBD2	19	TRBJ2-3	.	CASSQDSQSLAGVRDTQYF	TGCGCCAGCAGCCAAGATAGCCAGTCACTAGCGGGAGTGAGAGATACGCAGTATTTT
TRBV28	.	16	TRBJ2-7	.	CASSPYPPQGRYEQYF	TGTGCCAGCAGTCCTTATCCTCCGCAGGGCCGCTACGAGCAGTACTTC
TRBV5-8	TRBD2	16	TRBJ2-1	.	CASSLGAGGRYNEQFF	TGTGCCAGCAGCCTGGGAGCGGGAGGTAGATACAATGAGCAGTTCTTC
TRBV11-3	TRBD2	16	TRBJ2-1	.	CASSLAGLAKYNEQFF	TGTGCCAGCAGCTTAGCCGGACTAGCGAAATACAATGAGCAGTTCTTC
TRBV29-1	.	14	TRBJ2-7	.	CSVEGTDNSYEQYF	TGCAGCGTTGAAGGGACGGATAATTCCTACGAGCAGTACTTC
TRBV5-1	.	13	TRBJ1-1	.	CASRRSMNTEAFF	TGCGCCAGTCGAAGGAGCATGAACACTGAAGCTTTCTTT
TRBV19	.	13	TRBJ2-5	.	CASSMGFGETQYF	TGTGCCAGTAGTATGGGTTTTGGAGAGACCCAGTACTTC
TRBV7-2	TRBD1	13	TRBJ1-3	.	CASRDRAGNTIYF	TGTGCCAGCCGGGACAGGGCTGGAAACACCATATATTTT
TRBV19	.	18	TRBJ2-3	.	CASSPALAPGVFHDTQYF	TGTGCCAGTAGCCCCGCCCTAGCTCCGGGAGTCTTCCACGATACGCAGTATTTT
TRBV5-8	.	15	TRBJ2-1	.	CASSLEGGSYNEQFF	TGTGCCAGCAGCTTGGAAGGGGGCTCCTACAATGAGCAGTTCTTC
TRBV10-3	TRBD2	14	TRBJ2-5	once	CAISPRGGWETQYF	TGTGCCATCAGTCCCCGGGGGGGGTGGGAGACCCAGTACTTC